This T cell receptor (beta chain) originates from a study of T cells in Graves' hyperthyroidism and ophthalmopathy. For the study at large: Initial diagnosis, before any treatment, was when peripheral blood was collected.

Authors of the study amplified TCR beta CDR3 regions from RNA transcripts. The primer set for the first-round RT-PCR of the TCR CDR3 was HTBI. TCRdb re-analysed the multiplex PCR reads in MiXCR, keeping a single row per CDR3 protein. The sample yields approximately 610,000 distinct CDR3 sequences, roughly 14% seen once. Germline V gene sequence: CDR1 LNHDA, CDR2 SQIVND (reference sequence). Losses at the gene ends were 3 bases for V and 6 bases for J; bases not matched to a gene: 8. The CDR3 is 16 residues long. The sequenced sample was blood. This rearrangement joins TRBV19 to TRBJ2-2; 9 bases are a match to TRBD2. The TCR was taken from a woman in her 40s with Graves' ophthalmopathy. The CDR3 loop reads CASSMGAGGGPGELFF. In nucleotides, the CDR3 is TGTGCCAGTAGTATGGGAGCGGGAGGAGGTCCCGGGGAGCTGTTTTTT.